The 2 T cell receptor beta chains below all came from one sample that was sequenced in a study of T cell responses to AZD1222 COVID-19 vaccine. Assay: immunoSEQ multiplex PCR; the TCRdb copy retains only in-frame clones and omits some. Of some 150,000 clones in the sample, 85% to 95% were seen once. Source: peripheral blood, taken 28 days after the second AZD1222 dose. These receptors were collected from an adult who received the AZD1222 COVID-19 vaccine.

The genes are TRBV5-1 and TRBJ1-1, with D uncertain. V was trimmed by 4 bases and J by 0 bases, leaving 16 bases between them. The CDR3 is 16 residues long. Germline CDR1 is SGHRS and CDR2 is YFSETQ. CDR3 sequence (DNA): TGCGCCAGCAGCCCCGAAGTTTGGACGTTGAACACTGAAGCTTTCTTT. Residues: CASSPEVWTLNTEAFF. The variable domain in full, completed from reference TRBV5-1 and TRBJ1-1, reads KAGVTQTPRYLIKTRGQQVTLSCSPISGHRSVSWYQQTPGQGLQFLFEYFSETQRNKGNFPGRFSGRQFSNSRSEMNVSTLELGDSALYLCASSPEVWTLNTEAFFGQGTRLTVV.

This clone was recorded only once. The V gene is TRBV24-1, the J gene TRBJ1-1; D gene uncertain. V lost 4 bases to trimming and J lost 3 bases, with 5 bases between them. This CDR3 comprises 12 residues. Per germline, CDR1 KGHDR and CDR2 SFDVKD. CDR3 DNA: TGTGCCACCAGTGACCAGGACACTGAAGCTTTCTTT. Translation gives CATSDQDTEAFF.